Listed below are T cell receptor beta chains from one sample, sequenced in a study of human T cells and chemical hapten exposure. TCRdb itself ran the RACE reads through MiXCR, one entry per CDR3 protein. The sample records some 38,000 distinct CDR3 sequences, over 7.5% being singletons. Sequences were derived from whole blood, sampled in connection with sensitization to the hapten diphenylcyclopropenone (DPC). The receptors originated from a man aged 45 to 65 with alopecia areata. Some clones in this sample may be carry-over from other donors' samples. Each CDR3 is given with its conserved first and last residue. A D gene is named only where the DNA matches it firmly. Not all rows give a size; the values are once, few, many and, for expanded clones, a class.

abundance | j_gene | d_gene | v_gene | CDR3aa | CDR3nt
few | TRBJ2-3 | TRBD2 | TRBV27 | CASRSGLAGADTQYF | TGTGCCAGCAGATCCGGACTAGCGGGAGCAGATACGCAGTATTTT
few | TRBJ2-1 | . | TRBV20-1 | CSAKERSSYNEQFF | TGCAGTGCTAAGGAGAGAAGCTCCTACAATGAGCAGTTCTTC
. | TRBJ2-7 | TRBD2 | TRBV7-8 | CASSTRTSGIYEQYF | TGTGCCAGCAGCACCCGGACTAGCGGAATTTACGAGCAGTACTTC
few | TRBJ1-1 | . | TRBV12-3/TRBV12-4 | CASSLRSANTEAFF | TGTGCCAGCAGTTTAAGATCGGCGAACACTGAAGCTTTCTTT
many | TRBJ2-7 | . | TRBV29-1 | CSVEFPGGYEQYF | TGCAGCGTTGAATTTCCTGGGGGCTACGAGCAGTACTTC
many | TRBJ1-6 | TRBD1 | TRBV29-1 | CSVGDRVDSPLHF | TGCAGCGTTGGGGACAGGGTGGATTCACCCCTCCACTTT
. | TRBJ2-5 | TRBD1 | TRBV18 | CASSPGQVKKETQYF | TGTGCCAGCTCACCCGGACAGGTTAAGAAAGAGACCCAGTACTTC
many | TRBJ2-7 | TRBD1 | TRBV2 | CASRRDRGPSYEQYF | TGTGCCAGCAGGCGGGACAGGGGCCCCTCCTACGAGCAGTACTTC
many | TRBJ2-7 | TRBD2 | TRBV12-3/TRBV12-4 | CASSLASGTYEQYF | TGTGCCAGCAGTTTAGCCAGCGGGACCTACGAGCAGTACTTC
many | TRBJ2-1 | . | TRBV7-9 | CASSTTRGADWNEQFF | TGTGCCAGCAGCACTACTCGGGGAGCTGATTGGAATGAGCAGTTCTTC
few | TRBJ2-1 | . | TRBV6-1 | CASSLPWTGLSYNEQFF | TGTGCCAGCAGTCTACCCTGGACAGGACTATCCTACAATGAGCAGTTCTTC
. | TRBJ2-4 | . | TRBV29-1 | CSGRQGRLAKNIQYF | TGCAGCGGGCGGCAGGGGAGATTAGCCAAAAACATTCAGTACTTC
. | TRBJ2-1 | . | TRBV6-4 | CASSESGRAEQFF | TGTGCCAGCAGTGAATCTGGCCGGGCGGAGCAGTTCTTC
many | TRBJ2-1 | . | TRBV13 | CASSLGGGANIPYNEQFF | TGTGCCAGCAGCTTAGGGGGGGGCGCAAATATCCCCTACAATGAGCAGTTCTTC
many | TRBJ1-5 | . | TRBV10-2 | CASSTGQGQPQHF | TGCGCCAGCAGCACAGGGCAGGGTCAGCCCCAGCATTTT
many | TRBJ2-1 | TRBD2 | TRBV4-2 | CASSQDYSGSSYNEQFF | TGTGCCAGCAGCCAAGACTATAGCGGGAGCTCCTACAATGAGCAGTTCTTC
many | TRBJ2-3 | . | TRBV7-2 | CASSLFLAESTDTQYF | TGTGCCAGCAGCTTGTTCTTAGCGGAAAGCACAGATACGCAGTATTTT
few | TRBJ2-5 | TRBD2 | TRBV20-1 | CSARAGAYQETQYF | TGCAGTGCCCGAGCGGGAGCGTACCAAGAGACCCAGTACTTC
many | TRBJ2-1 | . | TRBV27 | CASSLDLAYRFF | TGTGCCAGCAGTTTAGATCTAGCGTATCGATTCTTC
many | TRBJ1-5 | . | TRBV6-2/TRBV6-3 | CASSYDRYQPQHF | TGTGCCAGCAGTTACGACAGATATCAGCCCCAGCATTTT
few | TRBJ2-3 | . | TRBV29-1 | CSVDRATTQYF | TGCAGCGTTGATAGGGCGACCACGCAGTATTTT
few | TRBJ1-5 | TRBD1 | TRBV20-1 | CSASSPPTGGAISNQPQHF | TGCAGTGCTAGTTCCCCACCTACAGGGGGCGCGATCAGCAATCAGCCCCAGCATTTT
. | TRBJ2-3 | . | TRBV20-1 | CSAREGTTSTDTQYF | TGCAGTGCTAGAGAAGGGACAACCAGCACAGATACGCAGTATTTT
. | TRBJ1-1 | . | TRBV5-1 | CASSLRTDSTEAFF | TGCGCCAGCAGCCTCCGGACAGACTCCACTGAAGCTTTCTTT
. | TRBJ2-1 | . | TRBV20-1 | CSATPRSHNEQFF | TGCAGTGCTACCCCCCGGTCCCACAATGAGCAGTTCTTC
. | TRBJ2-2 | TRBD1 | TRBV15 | CATSREQGAFSGELFF | TGTGCCACCAGCAGAGAGCAGGGGGCTTTCTCCGGGGAGCTGTTTTTT
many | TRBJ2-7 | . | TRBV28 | CASSPILRTSAYEQYF | TGTGCCAGCAGCCCCATTCTGCGGACTTCGGCCTACGAGCAGTACTTC
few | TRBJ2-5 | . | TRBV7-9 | CASSSTSPGTQYF | TGTGCCAGCAGTTCGACTAGTCCTGGGACCCAGTACTTC
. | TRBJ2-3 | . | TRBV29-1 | CSVRGEAETQYF | TGCAGCGTTAGAGGGGAAGCGGAGACGCAGTATTTT
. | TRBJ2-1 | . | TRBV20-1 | CSARAAGGLYNEQFF | TGCAGTGCTAGGGCGGCGGGCGGGCTATACAATGAGCAGTTCTTC
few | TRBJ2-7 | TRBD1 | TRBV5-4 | CASSFPGDSSSYEQYF | TGTGCCAGCAGCTTTCCAGGGGACAGTTCCTCCTACGAGCAGTACTTC
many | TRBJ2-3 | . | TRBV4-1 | CASSQVRQSQHPDTQYF | TGCGCCAGCAGCCAAGTTCGGCAGTCCCAGCACCCAGATACGCAGTATTTT
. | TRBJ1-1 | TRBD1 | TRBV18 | CASSPGTPGQGAEAFF | TGTGCCAGCTCACCGGGAACCCCGGGACAGGGGGCTGAAGCTTTCTTT
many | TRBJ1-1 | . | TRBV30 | CAWSRGGVTEAFF | TGTGCCTGGAGCCGCGGGGGGGTCACTGAAGCTTTCTTT
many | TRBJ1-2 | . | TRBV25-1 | CASSGDTALGYTF | TGTGCCAGCAGTGGGGATACAGCGCTTGGCTACACCTTC
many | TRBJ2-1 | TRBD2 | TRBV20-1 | CSVWGLAGDEQFF | TGCAGTGTCTGGGGACTAGCGGGAGATGAGCAGTTCTTC
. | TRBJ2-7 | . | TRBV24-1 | CATRDSHEQYF | TGTGCCACCAGAGACAGCCACGAGCAGTACTTC
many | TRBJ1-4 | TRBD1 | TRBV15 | CATSRVQGLNEKLFF | TGTGCCACCAGCAGAGTACAGGGGCTTAATGAAAAACTGTTTTTT
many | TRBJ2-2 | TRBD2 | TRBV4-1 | CASSPLTSGRGTGELFF | TGCGCCAGCAGCCCCCTAACTAGCGGGAGAGGTACCGGGGAGCTGTTTTTT
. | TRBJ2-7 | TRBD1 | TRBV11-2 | CASSLGPDRIPYEQYF | TGTGCCAGCAGCTTAGGCCCGGACAGGATACCCTACGAGCAGTACTTC
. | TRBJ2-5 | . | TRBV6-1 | CASSAPWEYQETQYF | TGTGCCAGCAGTGCCCCGTGGGAGTACCAAGAGACCCAGTACTTC
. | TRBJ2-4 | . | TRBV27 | CASSLGGQNIQYF | TGTGCCAGCAGTTTGGGCGGTCAAAACATTCAGTACTTC
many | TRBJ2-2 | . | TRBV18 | CASSAVTNTGELFF | TGTGCCAGCTCTGCCGTCACGAACACCGGGGAGCTGTTTTTT
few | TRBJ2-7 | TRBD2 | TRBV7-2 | CASSPNREGYEQYF | TGTGCCAGCAGCCCCAATAGGGAGGGCTACGAGCAGTACTTC
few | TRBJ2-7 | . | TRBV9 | CASSLGTSGYEQYF | TGTGCCAGCAGCCTCGGGACTTCCGGCTACGAGCAGTACTTC
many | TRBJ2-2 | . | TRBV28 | CASTSVGYTGELFF | TGTGCCAGCACCTCGGTAGGGTACACCGGGGAGCTGTTTTTT
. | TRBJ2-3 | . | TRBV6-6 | CASRPSTDTQYF | TGTGCCAGCAGACCCAGCACAGATACGCAGTATTTT
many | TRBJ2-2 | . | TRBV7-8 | CASSLLGGVNTGELFF | TGTGCCAGCAGCCTGCTCGGCGGAGTGAACACCGGGGAGCTGTTTTTT
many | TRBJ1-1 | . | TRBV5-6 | CASSFLVGEAFF | TGTGCCAGCAGCTTTTTGGTCGGTGAAGCTTTCTTT
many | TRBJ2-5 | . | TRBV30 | CAWSQYQETQYF | TGTGCCTGGAGTCAGTACCAAGAGACCCAGTACTTC
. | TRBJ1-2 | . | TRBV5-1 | CASGSQQGNYGYTF | TGCGCCAGCGGCTCGCAACAGGGCAACTATGGCTACACCTTC
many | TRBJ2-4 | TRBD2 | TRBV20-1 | CSATRLAGEENIQYF | TGCAGTGCTACCCGACTAGCGGGAGAAGAAAACATTCAGTACTTC
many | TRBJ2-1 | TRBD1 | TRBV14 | CASSRVWDRGGNEQFF | TGTGCCAGCAGCCGAGTGTGGGACAGGGGTGGCAATGAGCAGTTCTTC
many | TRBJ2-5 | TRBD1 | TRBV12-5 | CASGLGDRGPYQETQYF | TGTGCTAGTGGTTTGGGGGACAGGGGGCCCTACCAAGAGACCCAGTACTTC
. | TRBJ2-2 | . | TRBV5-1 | CASSTGPRQNTGELFF | TGCGCCAGCAGCACCGGGCCGCGCCAGAACACCGGGGAGCTGTTTTTT
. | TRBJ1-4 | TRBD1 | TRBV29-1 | CSVRQGAANEKLFF | TGCAGCGTTCGCCAGGGGGCGGCTAATGAAAAACTGTTTTTT
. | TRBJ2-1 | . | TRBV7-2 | CASSLVWDPYNEQFF | TGTGCCAGCAGCTTAGTGTGGGATCCCTACAATGAGCAGTTCTTC
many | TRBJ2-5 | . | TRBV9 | CASTGGLLEETQYF | TGTGCCAGCACGGGCGGACTGCTGGAAGAGACCCAGTACTTC
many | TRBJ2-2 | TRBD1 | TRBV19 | CASSIPLTGRTGELFF | TGTGCCAGTAGCATACCGTTGACAGGGAGAACCGGGGAGCTGTTTTTT